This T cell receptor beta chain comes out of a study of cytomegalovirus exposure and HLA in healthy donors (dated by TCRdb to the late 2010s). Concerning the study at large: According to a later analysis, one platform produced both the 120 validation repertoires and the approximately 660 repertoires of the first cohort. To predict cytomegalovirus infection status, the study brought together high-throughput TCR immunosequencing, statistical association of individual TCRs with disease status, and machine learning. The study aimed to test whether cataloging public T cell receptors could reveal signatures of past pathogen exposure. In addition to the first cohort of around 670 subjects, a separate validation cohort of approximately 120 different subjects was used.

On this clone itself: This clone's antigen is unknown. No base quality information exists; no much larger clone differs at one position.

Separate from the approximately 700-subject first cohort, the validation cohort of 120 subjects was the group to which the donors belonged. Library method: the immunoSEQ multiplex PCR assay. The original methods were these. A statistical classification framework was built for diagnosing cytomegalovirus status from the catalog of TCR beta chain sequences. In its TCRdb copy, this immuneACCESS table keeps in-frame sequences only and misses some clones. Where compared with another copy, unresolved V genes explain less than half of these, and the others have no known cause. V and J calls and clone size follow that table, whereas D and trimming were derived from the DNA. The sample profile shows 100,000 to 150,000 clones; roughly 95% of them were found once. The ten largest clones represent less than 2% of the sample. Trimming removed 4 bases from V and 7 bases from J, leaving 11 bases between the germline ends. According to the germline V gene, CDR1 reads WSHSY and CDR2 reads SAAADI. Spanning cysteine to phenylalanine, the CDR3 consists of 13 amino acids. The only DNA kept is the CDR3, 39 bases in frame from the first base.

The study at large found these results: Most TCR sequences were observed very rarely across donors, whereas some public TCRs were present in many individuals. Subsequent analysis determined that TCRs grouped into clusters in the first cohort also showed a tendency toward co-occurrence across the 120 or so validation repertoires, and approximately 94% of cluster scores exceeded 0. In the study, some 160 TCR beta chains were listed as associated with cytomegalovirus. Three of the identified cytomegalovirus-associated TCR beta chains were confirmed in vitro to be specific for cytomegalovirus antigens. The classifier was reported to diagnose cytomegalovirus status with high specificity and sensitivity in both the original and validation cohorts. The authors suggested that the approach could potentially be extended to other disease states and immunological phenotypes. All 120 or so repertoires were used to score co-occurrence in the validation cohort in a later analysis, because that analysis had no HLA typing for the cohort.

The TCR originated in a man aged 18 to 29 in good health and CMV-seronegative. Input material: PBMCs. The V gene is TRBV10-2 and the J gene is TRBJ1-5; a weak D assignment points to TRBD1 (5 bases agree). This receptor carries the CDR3 CASSGGGAQPQHF. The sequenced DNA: TGCGCCAGCAGTGGTGGAGGGGCGCAGCCCCAGCATTTT.